This entry concerns a single TCR beta chain. Its antigen remains unidentified. Per-base qualities were not stored, and no clone one base away is much larger. Each collaborating institution followed its own protocols to collect whole blood in K2EDTA tubes. Collaborator samples were shipped for TCRbeta analysis as frozen whole blood, isolated PBMCs, or DNA extracted from either sample type. This sample stems from a study of blood T cell repertoires in COVID-19 (dated by TCRdb to the early 2020s). Background on the whole study: Collaborator samples came from the United States, Italy and Spain and covered acute and convalescent phases of COVID-19. The dataset comprised deeply sampled blood TCRbeta repertoires from subjects exposed to, actively infected with, or recovered from COVID-19. The repertoires were released in a freely available public database meant as a resource for research on the immune response to SARS-CoV-2. Nearly every sample came with metadata listing a de-identified subject ID, COVID-19 status, age in years and sex. HLA class I and class II types, where available, came from metadata supplied by the sample provider rather than from assay-based typing. The prospective study material was composed of cDNA or gDNA derived from T cells, B-cell-depleted T cells, or PBMCs. The samples were drawn from two sources: the first 160 participants of the ongoing ImmuneRACE study, and 1,254 subjects contributed by 6 global collaborators. What the study reported, not specific to this receptor: The quantity of clinical and demographic metadata differed by source and by participant and was supplied without curation.

The CDR3 starts with the cysteine, ends with the phenylalanine, and has 13 residues. The CDR3 DNA has 39 bases and is translated from base 1. Trimming takes 4 bases from V and 7 bases from J, and the germline ends sit 10 bases apart. In the germline V gene, CDR1 corresponds to KGHDR and CDR2 to SFDVKD. TCRbeta CDR3 regions were amplified from genomic DNA using the immunoSEQ Assay, a bias-controlled multiplex PCR. The authors' analysis ran thus. Within the assay, amplification of reference gene primers was used to estimate how many nucleated cells each sample contained. To quantify the absolute abundance of each unique TCRbeta CDR3 rearrangement, sequence reads were collapsed and filtered. For each sample, productive Simpson clonality was calculated by taking the square root of Simpson's diversity index across productive rearrangements. TCRdb holds this immuneACCESS table with in-frame rearrangements only. Some clones are missing; in checked studies, unresolved V genes explain under half, and the rest has no known cause. For V, J and clone size, that table is used; D and trimming come from the DNA. Present in this sample are around 380,000 clones, approximately 77% of which were seen just once. 0.85% to 1.3% of the sample is held by the ten biggest clonotypes.

The sample consisted of peripheral blood. The sequence derives from a human donor with acute or convalescent COVID-19. The donor label of this sample is uncertain. The chain joins TRBV24-1 to TRBJ2-1; the D region possibly corresponds to TRBD1 (6 bases align). The nucleotides are TGTGCCACCAGTGAGCTAGACAGGAATGAGCAGTTCTTC. The resulting protein is CATSELDRNEQFF.